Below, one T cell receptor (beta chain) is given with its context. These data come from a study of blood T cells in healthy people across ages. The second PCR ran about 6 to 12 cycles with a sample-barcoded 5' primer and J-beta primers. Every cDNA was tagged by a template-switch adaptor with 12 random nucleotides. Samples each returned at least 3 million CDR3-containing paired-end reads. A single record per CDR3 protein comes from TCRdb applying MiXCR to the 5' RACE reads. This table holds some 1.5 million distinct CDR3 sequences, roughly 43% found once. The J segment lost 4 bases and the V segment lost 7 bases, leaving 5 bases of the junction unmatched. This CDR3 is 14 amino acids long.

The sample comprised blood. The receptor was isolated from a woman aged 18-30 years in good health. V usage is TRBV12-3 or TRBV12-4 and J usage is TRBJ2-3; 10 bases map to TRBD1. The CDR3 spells CASTGTGVADTQYF. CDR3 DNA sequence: TGTGCCAGCACCGGGACAGGGGTCGCAGATACGCAGTATTTT.